This entry lists 31 T cell receptor beta chains sequenced from one sample in a study of response to subunit inactivated influenza vaccine. TCRdb re-analysed the RT-PCR reads in MiXCR, keeping a single row per CDR3 protein. The sample lists about 500,000 distinct CDR3 sequences, 16% seen once, with less than 4% in the top ten. The sample in question was CD4+ T cells sorted from PBMCs, obtained approximately 25 months after vaccination. The receptors originated from a man between 50 and 75 years old who received an inactivated influenza vaccine.

J is TRBJ1-1 and V is TRBV7-2, with a tentative D call TRBD1 (6 bases). The length of the CDR3 is 16 residues. V lost 0 bases, J lost 1 base, and 12 bases lay in between. Looked up from germline, CDR1 is SGHTA and CDR2 is FQGNSA. The CDR3 is CASSLAGGGGNTEAFF. Written as DNA, the CDR3 is TGTGCCAGCAGCTTAGCGGGGGGCGGCGGGAACACTGAAGCTTTCTTT. The variable domain in full, completed from reference TRBV7-2 and TRBJ1-1, reads GAGVSQSPSNKVTEKGKDVELRCDPISGHTALYWYRQSLGQGLEFLIYFQGNSAPDKSGLPSDRFSAERTGGSVSTLTIQRTQQEDSAVYLCASSLAGGGGNTEAFFGQGTRLTVV.

There are a few counts of this clonotype. J is TRBJ1-5 and V is TRBV20-1; D perhaps matches TRBD1 (6 bases). The germline V gene has CDR1 DFQATT and CDR2 SNEGSKA (reference sequence). V lost 0 bases to trimming and J lost 2 bases, with 11 bases between them. CDR3 length equals 15 residues. In DNA, the CDR3 is TGCAGTGCTAGAGAGGGGGCAGCGGGCAATCAGCCCCAGCATTTT. Protein: CSAREGAAGNQPQHF.

J is TRBJ2-5 and V is TRBV10-3, with 7 bases that match TRBD2. Germline values: CDR1 ENHRY, CDR2 SYGVKD. The CDR3 spans 16 residues. The V and J ends lost 0 bases and 5 bases, in that order; junction bases with no gene match: 9. CDR3 coding DNA: TGTGCCATCAGTGAGTCCGGGAGGATGGGTGGCGAGACCCAGTACTTC. Amino acid sequence: CAISESGRMGGETQYF.

This chain connects TRBV6-2 or TRBV6-3 to TRBJ2-1; 7 bases agree with TRBD2. This CDR3 is 13 amino acids long. Trimming cost V 5 bases and J 4 bases; bases outside gene matches: 2. In germline, CDR1 is MNHEY, CDR2 SVGEGT. CDR3 residues: CASSRDYYNEQFF. As DNA, the CDR3 is TGTGCCAGCAGTCGGGACTATTACAATGAGCAGTTCTTC.

The rearrangement joins TRBV5-6 to TRBJ1-4; D unresolved. Germline CDR1 reads SGHDT; CDR2 reads YYEEEE. V gave up 0 bases and J gave up 8 bases, with 11 bases separating them. CDR3 length equals 14 residues. CDR3 nucleotides: TGTGCCAGCAGCTTGGCCTTGGGAATGGAAAAACTGTTTTTT. Its protein product is CASSLALGMEKLFF.

This chain links TRBV10-2 with TRBJ2-7; D is unresolved. V lost 1 base to trimming and J lost 2 bases, with 9 bases between them. In germline, CDR1 is WSHSY, CDR2 SAAADI. The CDR3 covers 14 residues. CDR3 nucleotide sequence: TGCGCCAGCAGTGAGTGGGCGGAAGCCTACGAGCAGTACTTC. This encodes CASSEWAEAYEQYF.

The chain employs TRBV6-5 and TRBJ1-1; D is ambiguous. Trimming removed 6 bases at V and 1 base at J, with 6 bases between. Germline CDR1 reads MNHEY; CDR2 reads SVGAGI. This CDR3 comprises 12 residues. CDR3: CASRTKNTEAFF. CDR3 nucleotides: TGTGCCAGCAGGACAAAGAACACTGAAGCTTTCTTT.

The rearrangement links TRBV20-1 to TRBJ1-1, with unresolved D. V lost 5 bases and J lost 5, with 15 bases in between. The CDR3 sequence is 13 residues long. The germline V gene has CDR1 DFQATT and CDR2 SNEGSKA (reference sequence). The CDR3 sequence: CSAGRGLTTEAFF. Written as DNA, the CDR3 is TGCAGTGCTGGGAGAGGACTGACTACTGAAGCTTTCTTT.

This clonotype was picked up many times. The rearrangement uses TRBV29-1 and TRBJ2-3; TRBD2 matches 7 bases. The CDR3 has 14 amino acids. With V trimmed by 7 bases and J by 1 base, 8 bases remained unmatched. Germline CDR1 and CDR2: SQVTM and ANQGSEA. The CDR3 loop is CSALPAGRTDTQYF. The CDR3 region has the DNA TGCAGCGCTCTCCCAGCGGGGCGCACAGATACGCAGTATTTT.

The rearrangement links TRBV12-3 or TRBV12-4 to TRBJ1-5; 8 nucleotides agree with TRBD1. This CDR3 comprises 15 residues. V trimming: 4 bases; J trimming: 3 bases; junction bases outside the gene matches: 5. The CDR3 sequence: CASSYETGVNQPQHF. Written as DNA, the CDR3 is TGTGCCAGCAGTTACGAGACAGGGGTCAATCAGCCCCAGCATTTT.

The chain uses TRBV3-1 and TRBJ2-7, with TRBD1 matching over 10 bases. J was trimmed by 3 bases and V by 3 bases; bases with no gene match: 5. Germline loops: CDR1 LGHDT, CDR2 YNNKEL (reference sequence). The CDR3 spans 15 residues. The DNA of the CDR3 is TGTGCCAGCAGCCAGGGACAGGGGAAGGGCTACGAGCAGTACTTC. Protein product: CASSQGQGKGYEQYF.

This chain joins TRBV20-1 and TRBJ1-4; D gene unclear. The CDR3 runs 14 residues. Trimming took 3 bases from V and 7 from J, leaving 15 bases between them. CDR1 and CDR2 from the germline V gene are DFQATT and SNEGSKA (reference sequence). The CDR3: CSASPREPSEKLFF. As DNA, the CDR3 is TGCAGTGCTAGCCCCCGGGAGCCCTCTGAAAAACTGTTTTTT.

The sample holds a few counts of this clonotype. The chain links TRBV10-3 to TRBJ1-3; 11 bases are shared with TRBD1. CDR3 length: 14 residues. Trimming at V came to 11 bases and at J to 4 bases, leaving 7 bases not matched to a gene. Germline V gene lookup returns CDR1 ENHRY and CDR2 SYGVKD. DNA for the CDR3: TGTGCCGCCGGACAGGGGGCGTCAGGAAACACCATATATTTT. This codes for CAAGQGASGNTIYF.

This chain joins TRBV20-1 and TRBJ2-1, with 10 positions matching TRBD2. J lost 9 bases, V lost 3 bases, and 11 bases had no gene match. CDR1 is DFQATT, CDR2 SNEGSKA, per germline (reference sequence). There are 15 residues in the CDR3. The CDR3 nucleotides read TGCAGTGCTAGTACACCCGGGACTAGCGCAACTGAGCAGTTCTTC. Residues: CSASTPGTSATEQFF.

The gene calls are TRBV20-1 and TRBJ2-5, with 11 bases fitting TRBD2. With V trimmed by 6 bases and J by 8 bases, 8 bases remained unmatched. Looked up from germline, CDR1 is DFQATT and CDR2 is SNEGSKA (reference sequence). The CDR3 is made up of 13 amino acids. DNA of the CDR3: TGCAGTGCAAAGACTAGCGGGGCCTTCACCCAGTACTTC. It encodes CSAKTSGAFTQYF.

The chain employs TRBV4-1 and TRBJ1-6; possible D gene TRBD1, 6 bases. Trimming removed 4 bases from V and 3 bases from J, with 13 bases in between. The CDR3 runs 16 residues. Looked up from germline, CDR1 is MGHRA and CDR2 is YSYEKL. The CDR3 protein is CASSRLEGVYNSPLHF. Here the CDR3 DNA reads TGCGCCAGCAGCCGGCTAGAGGGGGTCTATAATTCACCCCTCCACTTT.

The sample holds a few counts of this clonotype. The chain has TRBV30 and TRBJ2-4; D unclear. CDR1 is GTSNPN and CDR2 is SVGIG in the germline V gene (reference sequence). The CDR3 runs 13 residues. V lost 2 bases and J lost 11, with 16 bases in between. The CDR3 DNA is TGTGCCTGGAGTCCAGGTTCCGTTGGTGTTCAGTACTTC. Protein product: CAWSPGSVGVQYF.

The V gene is TRBV5-1, the J gene TRBJ2-1; TRBD1 matches at 7 bases. Per the germline V gene, CDR1 is SGHRS and CDR2 is YFSETQ. This CDR3 contains 15 residues. V shed 5 bases and J 7 bases; nucleotides not matched to a gene: 12. The CDR3 reads CASRDTGVALNEQFF. The DNA of the CDR3 is TGCGCCAGCAGAGACACAGGGGTGGCGTTGAATGAGCAGTTCTTC.

The rearrangement joins TRBV9 to TRBJ2-5; 7 bases map to TRBD1. Germline assignment: CDR1 SGDLS and CDR2 YYNGEE. This CDR3 has 15 amino acids. J was trimmed by 5 bases and V by 0 bases; bases with no gene match: 7. CDR3 coding DNA: TGTGCCAGCAGCGTAGCAAGGGGGCCTGGGGAGACCCAGTACTTC. Residues: CASSVARGPGETQYF. Variable domain in full (rest from reference TRBV9 and TRBJ2-5): DSGVTQTPKHLITATGQRVTLRCSPRSGDLSVYWYQQSLDQGLQFLIQYYNGEERAKGNILERFSAQQFPDLHSELNLSSLELGDSALYFCASSVARGPGETQYFGPGTRLLVL.

The rearrangement uses TRBV20-1 and TRBJ2-5; TRBD1 matches at 8 bases. With V trimmed by 6 bases and J by 5 bases, 8 bases remained unmatched. The CDR3 covers 13 residues. The germline V gene encodes CDR1 DFQATT and CDR2 SNEGSKA (reference sequence). CDR3 amino acids: CSASTGVKETQYF. In nucleotides, the CDR3 is TGCAGTGCCTCGACAGGGGTGAAGGAGACCCAGTACTTC.

This clonotype has more than one count but fewer than ten. This chain joins TRBV28 and TRBJ1-2; D is perhaps TRBD1 (5 bases). The germline CDR1 and CDR2 sequences are MDHEN and SYDVKM. The CDR3 contains 14 residues. V lost 10 bases, J lost 8 bases, and 23 bases lay in between. The CDR3 reads CAILVPGPGQGYTF. In nucleotides, the CDR3 is TGTGCCATACTGGTTCCGGGACCGGGCCAGGGCTACACCTTC.

At least ten counts were recorded for this clonotype. The chain is built from TRBV5-5 and TRBJ2-3; 11 bases are shared with TRBD2. The V gene end was trimmed by 0 bases and the J gene end by 5 bases; junction bases not matched to a gene: 11. This CDR3 is 18 amino acids long. Germline V gene data show CDR1 as SGHKS and CDR2 as YYEKEE (reference sequence). DNA for the CDR3: TGTGCCAGCAGCTTGGCGGTAGCGGGAGGGCCGGGTGAAGATACGCAGTATTTT. Translated, it gives CASSLAVAGGPGEDTQYF.

The chain uses TRBV5-1 and TRBJ2-2; either TRBD1 or TRBD2 may supply D (6 bases each). In germline, CDR1 is SGHRS, CDR2 YFSETQ. The ends were cut back, 1 base at V and 5 bases at J, with 12 bases in the middle. The CDR3 is 15 residues long. The CDR3 loop is CASSLSQGRTGELFF. CDR3 bases: TGCGCCAGCAGCTTGAGTCAGGGGAGGACCGGGGAGCTGTTTTTT.

The rearrangement uses TRBV12-3 or TRBV12-4 and TRBJ1-4; D is perhaps TRBD1 (5 bases). V was cut by 5 bases and J by 10 bases, with 14 bases left in between. The CDR3 extends over 13 amino acids. The CDR3 nucleotides are TGTGCCAGCAGTGATACAGGATACGTAAAACTGTTTTTT. It translates to CASSDTGYVKLFF.

The V gene is TRBV25-1, the J gene TRBJ1-5, with D hard to call. CDR3 length: 12 residues. V was shortened by 3 bases and J by 5 bases, with 5 bases between the two germline ends. From germline, CDR1 is MGHDK and CDR2 SYGVNS. The CDR3 DNA reads as TGTGCCAGCAGTGATAGAGATCAGCCCCAGCATTTT. Translation gives CASSDRDQPQHF.

The chain employs TRBV20-1 and TRBJ2-3; TRBD2 might be the D (6 bases). The V end was cut by 1 base, the J end by 2 bases, with 16 bases between. Germline V CDR1 and CDR2: DFQATT, SNEGSKA (reference sequence). The CDR3 has 16 residues. The CDR3 DNA follows: TGCAGTGCTAGAGCCCCCGGGAGCGAGTACACAGATACGCAGTATTTT. Amino acids: CSARAPGSEYTDTQYF.

This clonotype showed up just a few times. V and J are TRBV24-1 and TRBJ2-1, with 12 bases aligning to TRBD1. V lost 5 bases and J lost 8; bases outside the gene matches: 9. Germline V gene lookup returns CDR1 KGHDR and CDR2 SFDVKD. This CDR3 contains 16 residues. The CDR3 DNA follows: TGTGCCACCAGTGCCGAACCCGGGACAGGGGGCTATGAGCAGTTCTTC. Its protein is CATSAEPGTGGYEQFF.

The V gene is TRBV5-1, the J gene TRBJ2-1; TRBD2 matches 8 bases. The V and J ends lost 3 bases and 0 bases, in that order; junction bases with no gene match: 5. The CDR3 is 16 amino acids. Per the germline V gene, CDR1 is SGHRS and CDR2 is YFSETQ. This chain's CDR3 is CASSSISGASYNEQFF. DNA for the CDR3: TGCGCCAGCAGCTCGATTAGCGGGGCCTCCTACAATGAGCAGTTCTTC.

This clonotype turned up a few times. The chain uses TRBV5-1 and TRBJ2-7; 7 bases are a match to TRBD1. This CDR3 is built from 16 residues. With 0 bases clipped from V and 3 bases from J, the junction kept 9 bases outside the gene matches. CDR1 and CDR2 from the germline V gene are SGHRS and YFSETQ. The chain's CDR3 is CASSLEPGQPIYEQYF. CDR3 sequence (DNA): TGCGCCAGCAGCTTGGAACCGGGACAGCCCATCTACGAGCAGTACTTC.

The chain employs TRBV6-2 or TRBV6-3 and TRBJ2-1; D possibly matches TRBD1 or TRBD2 (5 bases each). Germline V lookup: CDR1 MNHEY, CDR2 SVGEGT. CDR3 size: 16 residues. V lost 6 bases and J lost 2, with 17 bases in between. CDR3 nucleotides: TGTGCCAGCAGCGAGGGGAGATCGGGACCCTACAATGAGCAGTTCTTC. It encodes CASSEGRSGPYNEQFF.

V and J are TRBV6-2 or TRBV6-3 and TRBJ1-1, with D maybe TRBD1 (5 bases). V gave up 2 bases and J gave up 1 base, with 8 bases separating them. The V gene's germline CDR1 is MNHEY and CDR2 SVGEGT. The CDR3 length is 14 residues. As DNA, the CDR3 is TGTGCCAGCAGTTACCAGGGACGGAACACTGAAGCTTTCTTT. Protein sequence: CASSYQGRNTEAFF.